A selection of T cell receptor beta chains follows, all from one sample in a study of T-cell memory formation after mild COVID-19. TCRdb recomputed calls from the 5' RACE reads with MiXCR, one row per CDR3 protein. The sample has hundreds of thousands of distinct CDR3 sequences, about 15% seen once. The sequenced material came from PBMCs or a T cell subset sorted from them (not recorded which). These receptors all stem from a man aged 18 to 30 who had mild COVID-19 (a few samples of this study predate the infection). Cell type and time point are not known. Both conserved end residues are part of each CDR3. D genes are given only for firm matches. The listing skips clone size in some rows; elsewhere it reads once, few, many or a size class.

CDR3 DNA: TGTGCCAGCAGCTCACAACAGGGCTGGGACCGCTGGGAGCTGTTTTTT
CDR3 protein: CASSSQQGWDRWELFF
clone size: .
D gene: .
V gene: TRBV7-6
J gene: TRBJ2-2

CDR3 DNA: TGCGCCAGCAGCCCGGGACTGGGCCTCAGTGAGCAGTTCTTC
CDR3 protein: CASSPGLGLSEQFF
clone size: .
D gene: .
V gene: TRBV4-1
J gene: TRBJ2-1

CDR3 DNA: TGCAGTGCGGCCCCGGTAACTTTCTTT
CDR3 protein: CSAAPVTFF
clone size: .
D gene: .
V gene: TRBV20-1
J gene: TRBJ1-1

CDR3 DNA: TGTGCCTGCACACCGCGAGAGGGGGCAACAGATACGCAGTATTTT
CDR3 protein: CACTPREGATDTQYF
clone size: few
D gene: TRBD1
V gene: TRBV30
J gene: TRBJ2-3

CDR3 DNA: TGTGCCACCAGTGATGTCCCCGGGACGGGGACCTACAATGAGCAGTTCTTC
CDR3 protein: CATSDVPGTGTYNEQFF
clone size: many
D gene: .
V gene: TRBV24-1
J gene: TRBJ2-1

CDR3 DNA: TGTGCCAGCAGGTCCGGGGGAGAAGCTTTCTTT
CDR3 protein: CASRSGGEAFF
clone size: few
D gene: .
V gene: TRBV6-4
J gene: TRBJ1-1

CDR3 DNA: TGTGCCAGCAGCTGGGACGGTTGGGAAAAACTGTTTTTT
CDR3 protein: CASSWDGWEKLFF
clone size: few
D gene: .
V gene: TRBV7-2
J gene: TRBJ1-4

CDR3 DNA: TGCGCCAGCAGCCAGGGCCTATGGAACGCCGGGGAGCTGTTTTTT
CDR3 protein: CASSQGLWNAGELFF
clone size: .
D gene: .
V gene: TRBV4-3
J gene: TRBJ2-2

CDR3 DNA: TGTGCCAGCAGCCAAGGGCAGGAAGAATCACCCCTCCACTTT
CDR3 protein: CASSQGQEESPLHF
clone size: .
D gene: .
V gene: TRBV4-2
J gene: TRBJ1-6

CDR3 DNA: TGCGCCAGCAGCTTTAGGGGTGAAAAACTGTTTTTT
CDR3 protein: CASSFRGEKLFF
clone size: .
D gene: .
V gene: TRBV5-1
J gene: TRBJ1-4

CDR3 DNA: TGCGCCAGCAGCTCCCGACCGACGGGGGGAGAAAATGAGCAGTTCTTC
CDR3 protein: CASSSRPTGGENEQFF
clone size: .
D gene: TRBD2
V gene: TRBV4-1
J gene: TRBJ2-1

CDR3 DNA: TGCGCCAGCAGCTTGTACGGAAACACCGGGGAGCTGTTTTTT
CDR3 protein: CASSLYGNTGELFF
clone size: few
D gene: .
V gene: TRBV5-1
J gene: TRBJ2-2

CDR3 DNA: TGCGACAGCAGCCAAGAGAGGGGCTTAGGGACTGAAGCTTTCTTT
CDR3 protein: CDSSQERGLGTEAFF
clone size: .
D gene: .
V gene: TRBV4-3
J gene: TRBJ1-1

CDR3 DNA: TGTGCCAGCAGCCCAGTGAGGTCGGGGACCCAGTACTTC
CDR3 protein: CASSPVRSGTQYF
clone size: many
D gene: .
V gene: TRBV7-2
J gene: TRBJ2-5

CDR3 DNA: TGTGCCAGCAGCTTAGCTCCCCTGGGACAGGGGAATACGCAGTATTTT
CDR3 protein: CASSLAPLGQGNTQYF
clone size: few
D gene: TRBD1
V gene: TRBV7-8
J gene: TRBJ2-3

CDR3 DNA: TGTGCCAGCAGCCGCACCGGGACAGGGGGTAGCTACACCTTC
CDR3 protein: CASSRTGTGGSYTF
clone size: .
D gene: TRBD1
V gene: TRBV7-2
J gene: TRBJ1-2

CDR3 DNA: TGTGCCAGCAGTTTATATGGAGTTCACGGGGAGCTGTTTTTT
CDR3 protein: CASSLYGVHGELFF
clone size: few
D gene: .
V gene: TRBV27
J gene: TRBJ2-2

CDR3 DNA: TGTGCCACCCGACAATCTGATGAGCAGTTCTTC
CDR3 protein: CATRQSDEQFF
clone size: few
D gene: .
V gene: TRBV10-3
J gene: TRBJ2-1

CDR3 DNA: TGCGCCAGCAGCCCGGGTCCACCGGGACAGGGTGACCCGGTGGGGTACTTC
CDR3 protein: CASSPGPPGQGDPVGYF
clone size: .
D gene: TRBD1
V gene: TRBV5-1
J gene: TRBJ2-7

CDR3 DNA: TGTGCCAGCTGTGGAAGGTGGACCGGGGAGCTGTTTTTT
CDR3 protein: CASCGRWTGELFF
clone size: .
D gene: .
V gene: TRBV3-1
J gene: TRBJ2-2

CDR3 DNA: TGCGCCAGCAGCGGGGGGGCGGCGATGAACACTGAAGCTTTCTTT
CDR3 protein: CASSGGAAMNTEAFF
clone size: .
D gene: .
V gene: TRBV5-1
J gene: TRBJ1-1

CDR3 DNA: TGTGCCAGCCGCCGGAGGGGGGGGGCTAAAGAGACCCAGTACTTC
CDR3 protein: CASRRRGGAKETQYF
clone size: few
D gene: .
V gene: TRBV5-6
J gene: TRBJ2-5

CDR3 DNA: TGTGCCAGCAGTGTAATGGGGAACTATGGCTACACCTTC
CDR3 protein: CASSVMGNYGYTF
clone size: .
D gene: .
V gene: TRBV6-1
J gene: TRBJ1-2

CDR3 DNA: TGTGCCAGCAGAAGGGTCGTTAGGGTAAACACCGGGGAGCTGTTTTTT
CDR3 protein: CASRRVVRVNTGELFF
clone size: .
D gene: .
V gene: TRBV6-5
J gene: TRBJ2-2

CDR3 DNA: TGCGCCAGCCACCAGGGGGGCACTGAAGCTTTCTTT
CDR3 protein: CASHQGGTEAFF
clone size: .
D gene: TRBD1
V gene: TRBV5-1
J gene: TRBJ1-1

CDR3 DNA: TGTGCCAGCAGCGCGTTGGGTCGCACAGATACGCAGTATTTT
CDR3 protein: CASSALGRTDTQYF
clone size: few
D gene: .
V gene: TRBV9
J gene: TRBJ2-3

CDR3 DNA: TGTGCCAGCACAGGATGGGTGACCACAGATACGCAGTATTTT
CDR3 protein: CASTGWVTTDTQYF
clone size: .
D gene: .
V gene: TRBV2
J gene: TRBJ2-3

CDR3 DNA: TGTGCCAGCAGTTCTAACAAGGGGAACACTGAAGCTTTCTTT
CDR3 protein: CASSSNKGNTEAFF
clone size: .
D gene: .
V gene: TRBV12-3/TRBV12-4
J gene: TRBJ1-1

CDR3 DNA: TGTGCCATCATGCCGGGACAGGGTAATGAGCAGTTCTTC
CDR3 protein: CAIMPGQGNEQFF
clone size: .
D gene: TRBD1
V gene: TRBV10-3
J gene: TRBJ2-1

CDR3 DNA: TGTGCCAGCGGGTCCCAGGACAACACTGAAGCTTTCTTT
CDR3 protein: CASGSQDNTEAFF
clone size: many
D gene: .
V gene: TRBV27
J gene: TRBJ1-1

CDR3 DNA: TGTGCCAGCAGCTGGGACTCGGATCGCTACACCTTC
CDR3 protein: CASSWDSDRYTF
clone size: .
D gene: .
V gene: TRBV5-5
J gene: TRBJ1-2

CDR3 DNA: TGCGCCAGCAGCGAAGGACAGGGGAGGACTGAAGCTTTCTTT
CDR3 protein: CASSEGQGRTEAFF
clone size: .
D gene: TRBD1
V gene: TRBV5-1
J gene: TRBJ1-1

CDR3 DNA: TGCGCCAGCAGCTCGAACACCGGGACATTAGAAAGCCAGTACTTC
CDR3 protein: CASSSNTGTLESQYF
clone size: many
D gene: .
V gene: TRBV5-1
J gene: TRBJ2-4

CDR3 DNA: TGTGCCAGCAGGATTTGGTCCCCCCCGGGCTCCTACGAGCAGTACTTC
CDR3 protein: CASRIWSPPGSYEQYF
clone size: .
D gene: .
V gene: TRBV28
J gene: TRBJ2-7

CDR3 DNA: TGCAGTGCTAGAGATGGAGGAGTACTTAGCAATCAGCCCCAGCATTTT
CDR3 protein: CSARDGGVLSNQPQHF
clone size: few
D gene: .
V gene: TRBV20-1
J gene: TRBJ1-5

CDR3 DNA: TGCAGTGCTAGAATTAGACAGGGCGGCTATGGCTACACCTTC
CDR3 protein: CSARIRQGGYGYTF
clone size: few
D gene: TRBD1
V gene: TRBV20-1
J gene: TRBJ1-2

CDR3 DNA: TGTGCCAGCAGCCAAGGAGGGGGAGCTCGTATAATGCGGTACTTC
CDR3 protein: CASSQGGGARIMRYF
clone size: .
D gene: .
V gene: TRBV3-1
J gene: TRBJ2-4

CDR3 DNA: TGCAGTGCCCCGGACTGGCGGTGGGATGAGCAGTTCTTC
CDR3 protein: CSAPDWRWDEQFF
clone size: .
D gene: .
V gene: TRBV20-1
J gene: TRBJ2-1

CDR3 DNA: TGCGCCAGCAGCTTGGGCCTAGCCAAAAACATTCAGTACTTC
CDR3 protein: CASSLGLAKNIQYF
clone size: few
D gene: .
V gene: TRBV5-1
J gene: TRBJ2-4

CDR3 DNA: TGCGCCAGCAGCCAAGAGGGTAGCGGGGGGAGAAATGAGCAGTTCTTC
CDR3 protein: CASSQEGSGGRNEQFF
clone size: few
D gene: TRBD2
V gene: TRBV4-1
J gene: TRBJ2-1

CDR3 DNA: TGTGCCATCAGTACCGTCCGGAGGGATTTTGGCTACACCTTC
CDR3 protein: CAISTVRRDFGYTF
clone size: .
D gene: .
V gene: TRBV10-3
J gene: TRBJ1-2

CDR3 DNA: TGTGCCAGCTCACCGACAGGGAGTAATTCACCCCTCCACTTT
CDR3 protein: CASSPTGSNSPLHF
clone size: many
D gene: TRBD1
V gene: TRBV18
J gene: TRBJ1-6

CDR3 DNA: TGTGCCACCAGCAGAGATGAGGGTCCGAATCAGCCCCAGCATTTT
CDR3 protein: CATSRDEGPNQPQHF
clone size: .
D gene: .
V gene: TRBV15
J gene: TRBJ1-5

CDR3 DNA: TGTGCCAGCAGTTCCGGGACAGGGAGGAACACCGGGGAGCTGTTTTTT
CDR3 protein: CASSSGTGRNTGELFF
clone size: .
D gene: TRBD1
V gene: TRBV6-5
J gene: TRBJ2-2

CDR3 DNA: TGCGCCAGCAGCCAAGGAATAGCGCGGGGGCCCACAGATACGCAGTATTTT
CDR3 protein: CASSQGIARGPTDTQYF
clone size: .
D gene: .
V gene: TRBV4-1
J gene: TRBJ2-3

CDR3 DNA: TGTGCCAGCAGCCCGGGACCATCCTACAATGAGCAGTTCTTC
CDR3 protein: CASSPGPSYNEQFF
clone size: few
D gene: .
V gene: TRBV7-2
J gene: TRBJ2-1

CDR3 DNA: TGTGCCAGCAGAAAACAAGAGACCCAGTACTTC
CDR3 protein: CASRKQETQYF
clone size: few
D gene: .
V gene: TRBV2
J gene: TRBJ2-5

CDR3 DNA: TGTGCCACCACTGCGACAGGCTCCTACGAGCAGTACTTC
CDR3 protein: CATTATGSYEQYF
clone size: .
D gene: .
V gene: TRBV10-3
J gene: TRBJ2-7

CDR3 DNA: TGTGCCAGCTCACCGGTGGGCGTCGGTAACACTGAAGCTTTCTTT
CDR3 protein: CASSPVGVGNTEAFF
clone size: few
D gene: .
V gene: TRBV18
J gene: TRBJ1-1

CDR3 DNA: TGTGCCAGCAGCTTAAGGGCGGGAGCCAAAGAGACCCAGTACTTC
CDR3 protein: CASSLRAGAKETQYF
clone size: many
D gene: TRBD2
V gene: TRBV7-2
J gene: TRBJ2-5

CDR3 DNA: TGTGCCAGCAGTCTGACAGGGTTCACGAATTCACCCCTCCACTTT
CDR3 protein: CASSLTGFTNSPLHF
clone size: .
D gene: TRBD1
V gene: TRBV6-1
J gene: TRBJ1-6

CDR3 DNA: TGCAGTGCTAGATATGACAGGGGGCTATACGAGCAGTACTTC
CDR3 protein: CSARYDRGLYEQYF
clone size: .
D gene: TRBD1
V gene: TRBV20-1
J gene: TRBJ2-7

CDR3 DNA: TGCGCCAGCAGCCTGGGGCAGGGGGTTGCGGAACTGTTTTTT
CDR3 protein: CASSLGQGVAELFF
clone size: few
D gene: TRBD1
V gene: TRBV5-1
J gene: TRBJ1-4

CDR3 DNA: TGTGCCAGCAGCAAGGAACAGGGGGGCGATACGCAGTATTTT
CDR3 protein: CASSKEQGGDTQYF
clone size: few
D gene: TRBD1
V gene: TRBV5-4
J gene: TRBJ2-3

CDR3 DNA: TGTGCCAGCAGCTTCTTAGGCGGTCGAGGACCCCTCCACTTT
CDR3 protein: CASSFLGGRGPLHF
clone size: .
D gene: .
V gene: TRBV5-8
J gene: TRBJ1-6